This TCR beta chain came from a study of cytotoxic CD8 clonotypes in ibrutinib-treated CLL. Findings and caveats of the study: Samples from sustained-remission and progressing patients were taken at different times.

Germline CDR1 is MNHEY and CDR2 is SMNVEV (reference sequence). The CDR3 is made up of 13 amino acids. V was clipped by 1 base and J by 1 base, with 3 bases between them. Using immunoSEQ multiplex PCR, the repertoire was profiled, and TCRdb retains in-frame clones only, with some absent. The data contain some 200,000 clones, about 72% of them singletons. Remarks on this clone: What it binds is not known.

The V and J genes are TRBV27 and TRBJ2-3, with D unresolved. The source material was PBMCs, sampled after 24 months of ibrutinib treatment. This receptor was taken from a human donor with chronic lymphocytic leukemia. The CDR3 bases are TGTGCCAGCAGTTTATACCGCACAGATACGCAGTATTTT. Its protein is CASSLYRTDTQYF.